The 15 T cell receptor beta chains listed next were all sequenced from one sample in a study of Graves' ophthalmopathy and Graves' hyperthyroidism. RNA transcripts were the template, and TCR beta CDR3 regions were amplified from them. HTBI primers served in a first-round RT-PCR, which a second-round multiplex PCR followed. TCRdb itself ran the multiplex PCR reads through MiXCR, one entry per CDR3 protein. The table has fewer than 400,000 distinct CDR3 sequences, 15% to 20% seen once; the top ten hold 1.5% to 2%. The specimen sequenced was peripheral blood. These TCRs come from a woman aged 18 to 35 with Graves' ophthalmopathy.

Worth noting for this clonotype: A junction end diverges from the germline sequence, so it may reflect a read error. The rearrangement uses TRBV28 and TRBJ2-7; TRBD1 agrees at 9 bases. Germline assignment: CDR1 MDHEN and CDR2 SYDVKM. CDR3 length: 15 residues. In DNA, the CDR3 is TGTGCCATCAGTCGATACCGGACAGGGGTGGGAGAGCAGTACTTC. Its translation: CAISRYRTGVGEQYF.

This clonotype was counted ten times or more. The V and J genes are TRBV19 and TRBJ1-2, with D uncertain. The V gene's germline CDR1 is LNHDA and CDR2 SQIVND (reference sequence). The CDR3 length is 16 residues. Trimming removed 7 bases from V and 2 bases from J, with 20 bases in between. The CDR3 region has the DNA TGTGCCAGTACCTCCCTGGGGAAATCGAACAACTATGGCTACACCTTC. This translates into CASTSLGKSNNYGYTF.

The rearrangement links TRBV12-3 or TRBV12-4 to TRBJ2-7, with 13 bases aligning to TRBD2. CDR3 length equals 14 residues. V dropped 7 bases and J dropped 4; count of bases not matched to a gene: 4. CDR3 residues: CASTGTSGKYEQYF. The CDR3 nucleotides are TGTGCCAGCACCGGGACTAGCGGGAAGTACGAGCAGTACTTC.

This clonotype has ten or more counts. The chain employs TRBV7-8 and TRBJ1-2, with D tentatively TRBD1 (5 bases). Germline V gives CDR1 SGHVS, CDR2 FQNEAQ. V was pared by 2 bases and J by 3 bases, with 13 bases between. This CDR3 is 15 amino acids long. The CDR3, as DNA: TGTGCCAGCAGCTTAAGCAAGGGGCTTTACTATGGCTACACCTTC. Residues: CASSLSKGLYYGYTF.

This clonotype was observed at least ten times. The chain carries TRBV11-1 and TRBJ2-7; 8 bases line up with TRBD1. The germline gives CDR1 SGHAT, CDR2 FQDESV (reference sequence). The CDR3 is 16 amino acids. J gave up 6 bases and V 5 bases, and 15 bases lay outside the gene matches. This chain's CDR3 is CASSRSRTGSAGEQYF. The CDR3 DNA is TGTGCCAGCAGCCGAAGCCGGACAGGGAGTGCAGGCGAGCAGTACTTC.

Many counts were recorded for this clonotype. The rearrangement uses TRBV6-2 or TRBV6-3 and TRBJ1-5, with 8 bases aligning to TRBD1. Germline V gene sequence: CDR1 MNHEY, CDR2 SVGEGT. The V gene end was trimmed by 2 bases and the J gene end by 11 bases; junction bases not matched to a gene: 20. The CDR3 sequence is 18 residues long. The CDR3 sequence: CASSYQRGTGPVKVTQHF. The CDR3 DNA sequence: TGTGCCAGCAGTTACCAACGTGGGACAGGCCCTGTTAAGGTGACCCAGCATTTT.

This clonotype was picked up many times. DNA for the CDR3: TGTGCCAGCAGTTACCCGGACACAACCAACCATCAGCCCCAGCATTTT. This encodes CASSYPDTTNHQPQHF. The chain links TRBV6-5 to TRBJ1-5; possibly TRBD1 for D (5 bases). Deletions cut 2 bases from V and 5 bases from J, with 16 bases between. Germline values: CDR1 MNHEY, CDR2 SVGAGI. The CDR3 runs to 16 residues.

This clonotype was counted many times. This sequence joins TRBV5-1 and TRBJ2-5, with 8 nucleotides matching TRBD1. Germline V gene lookup returns CDR1 SGHRS and CDR2 YFSETQ. Trimming at V came to 4 bases and at J to 0 bases, leaving 5 bases not matched to a gene. The length of the CDR3 is 15 residues. The CDR3 DNA reads TGCGCCAGCAGCCCGTCGACAGGGGACCAAGAGACCCAGTACTTC. It codes for CASSPSTGDQETQYF.

This rearrangement joins TRBV6-5 to TRBJ1-2; 10 nucleotides line up with TRBD1. The CDR3 extends over 14 amino acids. The germline CDR1 and CDR2 sequences are MNHEY and SVGAGI. V was clipped by 2 bases and J by 8 bases; unmatched bases: 5. The CDR3 is CASSYGTGVMGYTF. The CDR3 DNA is TGTGCCAGCAGTTACGGGACAGGGGTGATGGGCTACACCTTC.

This clonotype was recorded at least ten times. V usage is TRBV7-2 and J usage is TRBJ2-5; either TRBD1 or TRBD2 may supply D (5 bases each). The CDR3 runs to 16 residues. The V gene lost 3 bases and the J gene lost 4 bases, with 18 bases spanning the gap. Germline lookup yields CDR1 SGHTA and CDR2 FQGNSA. The CDR3 region is CASSFSLGTGGETQYF. The CDR3 bases are TGTGCCAGCAGCTTCAGTTTGGGGACGGGCGGAGAGACCCAGTACTTC.

Many counts were recorded for this clonotype. The rearrangement links TRBV7-2 to TRBJ1-5; D is unresolved. Germline CDR1 SGHTA, CDR2 FQGNSA. CDR3 length: 15 residues. V was clipped by 3 bases and J by 2 bases, with 11 bases between them. The CDR3: CASSFSAQRNQPQHF. The CDR3 DNA reads as TGTGCCAGCAGCTTCTCGGCGCAGCGCAATCAGCCCCAGCATTTT.

This clonotype was detected ten times or more. J is TRBJ1-1 and V is TRBV27, with D uncertain. This CDR3 region has 13 residues. Trimming removed 0 bases from V and 5 bases from J, with 7 bases in between. Germline V gene data show CDR1 as MNHEY and CDR2 as SMNVEV (reference sequence). In DNA form, the CDR3 reads TGTGCCAGCAGTTTATCGGGGTGGACTGAAGCTTTCTTT. Translated, it gives CASSLSGWTEAFF.

This clonotype has just a few counts. The rearrangement joins TRBV6-1 to TRBJ1-2, with D possibly being TRBD1 (5 bases). Deletions cut 4 bases from V and 3 bases from J, with 9 bases between. Germline lookup yields CDR1 MNHNS and CDR2 SASEGT. The CDR3 is 13 amino acids. This chain's CDR3 is CASSVGTYYGYTF. For the CDR3, the DNA is TGTGCCAGCAGTGTTGGGACTTACTATGGCTACACCTTC.

This sequence joins TRBV11-2 and TRBJ2-5; D remains unclear. This CDR3 contains 16 residues. V gave up 0 bases and J gave up 1 base, with 12 bases separating them. In germline, CDR1 is SGHAT, CDR2 FQNNGV. The CDR3 region is CASSLDRQWGQETQYF. DNA of the CDR3: TGTGCCAGCAGCTTAGATCGCCAGTGGGGCCAAGAGACCCAGTACTTC. The variable domain in full, completed from reference TRBV11-2 and TRBJ2-5, reads EAGVAQSPRYKIIEKRQSVAFWCNPISGHATLYWYQQILGQGPKLLIQFQNNGVVDDSQLPKDRFSAERLKGVDSTLKIQPAKLEDSAVYLCASSLDRQWGQETQYFGPGTRLLVL.

This clonotype was detected many times. The CDR3 DNA follows: TGCGCCAGCAGCCATGTCAGGATGCAGGGCGATCAGCCCCAGCATTTT. Its protein is CASSHVRMQGDQPQHF. The rearrangement joins TRBV4-1 to TRBJ1-5, with D possibly matching TRBD1 (5 bases). There are 16 residues in the CDR3. From germline, CDR1 is MGHRA and CDR2 YSYEKL. V was shortened by 3 bases and J by 5 bases, with 17 bases between the two germline ends.